The 21 T cell receptor beta chains presented below share a single source sample, sequenced in a study of Graves' ophthalmopathy and Graves' hyperthyroidism. The authors amplified TCR beta CDR3 regions, and they did so from RNA transcripts for repertoire sequencing. After a first-round RT-PCR with HTBI primers, a second-round multiplex PCR was run. TCRdb passed the multiplex PCR reads through MiXCR, listing each CDR3 protein once. The table shows around 600,000 distinct CDR3 sequences, with about two fifths occurring only once. Sequenced sample: peripheral blood. The source of these receptors is an adult man with Graves' ophthalmopathy.

The chain uses TRBV29-1 and TRBJ1-5, with 10 bases matching TRBD1. J gave up 3 bases and V 7 bases, and 3 bases lay outside the gene matches. The CDR3 is made up of 13 amino acids. Germline V gene data show CDR1 as SQVTM and CDR2 as ANQGSEA. The CDR3 region has the DNA TGCAGCGCCGGGACAGGGGACAATCAGCCCCAGCATTTT. Amino acids: CSAGTGDNQPQHF. Filled out from reference TRBV29-1 and TRBJ1-5, the complete variable domain reads SAVISQKPSRDICQRGTSLTIQCQVDSQVTMMFWYRQQPGQSLTLIATANQGSEATYESGFVIDKFPISRPNLTFSTLTVSNMSPEDSSIYLCSAGTGDNQPQHFGDGTRLSIL.

For this clonotype: This may be a read error: a much more frequent sequence differs by one nucleotide. The rearrangement joins TRBV19 to TRBJ1-5, with 7 bases lining up with TRBD1. The ends lost 6 bases at V and 4 bases at J; junction bases unmatched: 0. The CDR3 is 12 residues long. CDR1 is LNHDA and CDR2 is SQIVND in the germline V gene (reference sequence). The CDR3: CASRGQNQPQHF. Written as DNA, the CDR3 is TGTGCCAGTAGGGGACAGAATCAGCCCCAGCATTTT.

The V gene is TRBV7-9, the J gene TRBJ2-7, with TRBD2 identical over 9 bases. CDR1 is SEHNR and CDR2 is FQNEAQ in the germline V gene (reference sequence). The CDR3 sequence is 16 residues long. V lost 1 base, J lost 4 bases, and 8 bases stayed unmatched. The CDR3 spells CASSLEGGGASYEQYF. CDR3 in DNA: TGTGCCAGCAGCTTAGAAGGCGGGGGGGCCAGTTACGAGCAGTACTTC.

This clonotype came up a few times. This chain joins TRBV25-1 and TRBJ2-3; D is unclear. CDR3 size: 15 residues. Germline loops: CDR1 MGHDK, CDR2 SYGVNS. Trimming took off 6 bases at V and 2 bases at J, with 15 bases between the two ends. The CDR3 coding sequence is TGTGCCAGCAGAGGAAGGGAAAGGTTCACAGATACGCAGTATTTT. It specifies CASRGRERFTDTQYF.

Concerning this clonotype: A much larger clone differs from this one at a single base, so this may be a read error. The chain joins TRBV20-1 to TRBJ1-1; D is perhaps TRBD1 (6 bases). The V gene's germline CDR1 is DFQATT and CDR2 SNEGSKA (reference sequence). V gave up 5 bases and J gave up 8 bases, with 15 bases separating them. CDR3 size: 12 residues. CDR3: CSAGVRGNEAFF. Here the CDR3 DNA reads TGCAGTGCTGGAGTCAGGGGAAACGAAGCTTTCTTT.

The genes are TRBV20-1 and TRBJ2-7; D possibly uses TRBD1 or TRBD2 (5 bases each). Germline lookup yields CDR1 DFQATT and CDR2 SNEGSKA (reference sequence). V was trimmed by 3 bases and J by 3 bases, leaving 15 bases between them. The CDR3 covers 14 residues. CDR3 in DNA: TGCAGTGCTAGTCGGGACGCCAAGTACTACGAGCAGTACTTC. Translated, it gives CSASRDAKYYEQYF.

Remarks on this clonotype: This CDR3 fails to terminate in the conserved phenylalanine or tryptophan, so it likely reflects a read error. CDR3 in amino acids: CASSPTGGYNSPLHL. CDR3 nucleotides: TGTGCCAGCAGCCCGACAGGGGGCTATAATTCACCCCTCCACCTT. The chain combines TRBV12-3 or TRBV12-4 with TRBJ1-6; TRBD1 agrees at 9 bases. Unmatched junction bases numbered 3, after V lost 6 bases and J lost 3 bases. The CDR3 spans 15 residues.

A few counts support this clonotype. The junction departs from germline at one end; a sequencing error may be responsible. The chain couples TRBV10-3 to TRBJ1-5, with 12 nucleotides matching TRBD1. The CDR3 length is 16 residues. The germline CDR1 and CDR2 sequences are ENHRY and SYGVKD. This chain's CDR3 is CASSFTGTGGGQPQHF. CDR3 nucleotide sequence: TGTGCCAGCAGTTTCACCGGGACAGGGGGCGGTCAGCCCCAGCATTTT.

The rearrangement uses TRBV19 and TRBJ2-1, with D perhaps TRBD1 or TRBD2 (5 bases each). V was clipped by 2 bases and J by 3 bases, with 11 bases between them. Looked up from germline, CDR1 is LNHDA and CDR2 is SQIVND (reference sequence). CDR3 length equals 15 residues. CDR3 bases: TGTGCCAGTAGTATAAGGGGACCTTACTACAATGAGCAGTTCTTC. Protein product: CASSIRGPYYNEQFF.

This clonotype was seen ten or more times. The chain uses TRBV5-1 and TRBJ1-2, with D uncertain. CDR1 and CDR2 (germline): SGHRS, YFSETQ. Between the trimmed V and J ends, which lost 1 base and 4 bases, there was a span of 8 bases. This CDR3 contains 13 residues. The CDR3 spells CASSLSGIYGYTF. CDR3 nucleotides: TGCGCCAGCAGCTTGTCCGGGATCTATGGCTACACCTTC.

On this clonotype itself: A read error may explain this, as a much larger clone is one base away. The rearrangement links TRBV7-2 to TRBJ1-5; no definite D call. Germline V gene sequence: CDR1 SGHTA, CDR2 FQGNSA. The length of the CDR3 is 16 residues. The CDR3 DNA sequence: TGTGCCGGCAGCTTAGACGTAGGAGGTAGCAATCAGCCCCAGCATTTT. This codes for CAGSLDVGGSNQPQHF.

Worth noting for this clonotype: A much larger clone sits a single nucleotide away, making a read error possible. This sequence joins TRBV7-9 and TRBJ2-2, with D possibly matching TRBD1 (6 bases). The CDR3 length is 15 residues. Germline-derived CDR1 and CDR2 are SEHNR and FQNEAQ (reference sequence). The CDR3 DNA sequence: TGTGCCATCTCGCAGGGGCGGCCGAACACCGGGGAGCTGCTTTTT. Its protein is CAISQGRPNTGELLF.

This clonotype was detected only a few times. Its ends do not fully match the called genes, so a read error is possible. This chain joins TRBV10-3 and TRBJ1-5, with 7 bases lining up with TRBD1. Germline assignment: CDR1 ENHRY and CDR2 SYGVKD. The CDR3 has 14 residues. The CDR3 here is CASSEFRGNQPQHF. The CDR3 nucleotides are TGTGCCAGCAGTGAGTTCAGGGGGAATCAGCCCCAGCATTTT.

The chain has TRBV6-5 and TRBJ2-7; 8 bases fit TRBD2. With 7 bases clipped from V and 4 bases from J, the junction kept 12 bases outside the gene matches. Per the germline V gene, CDR1 is MNHEY and CDR2 is SVGAGI. CDR3 length: 15 residues. The CDR3 sequence: CASNNPGTSPYEQYF. Here the CDR3 DNA reads TGTGCCAGCAATAATCCGGGGACTAGTCCTTACGAGCAGTACTTC.

The CDR3 DNA follows: TGTGCCAGTCCTCCTGACGTCACGAATGAAAAACTGTTTTTT. Translation gives CASPPDVTNEKLFF. The rearrangement links TRBV10-3 to TRBJ1-4; D is undetermined. The CDR3 sequence is 14 residues long. Germline V CDR1 and CDR2: ENHRY, SYGVKD. The ends were cut back, 10 bases at V and 5 bases at J, with 17 bases in the middle.

Many counts were recorded for this clonotype. V usage is TRBV10-3 and J usage is TRBJ1-5; D gene ambiguous. The CDR3 has 13 amino acids. V lost 6 bases, J lost 7 bases, and 13 bases lay in between. Germline V CDR1 and CDR2: ENHRY, SYGVKD. The CDR3 DNA follows: TGTGCCATCAGAACAGCCCCAGACCAGCCCCAGCATTTT. This encodes CAIRTAPDQPQHF.

Here the CDR3 DNA reads TGTGCCACCATAGCTGGAAACACCATATATTTT. Residues: CATIAGNTIYF. This chain connects TRBV27 to TRBJ1-3; no definite D call. Trimming pared 10 bases from V and 2 bases from J, leaving 6 bases between. The CDR3 sequence is 11 residues long. The germline V gene encodes CDR1 MNHEY and CDR2 SMNVEV (reference sequence).

This chain uses TRBV7-3 with TRBJ2-7, with 7 bases identical to TRBD2. The CDR3 consists of 15 residues. Germline CDR1 is SGHTA and CDR2 is FQGTGA. Trimming cost V 5 bases and J 2 bases; bases outside gene matches: 9. CDR3 sequence reads: CASSKTGGGTYEQYF. The CDR3 bases are TGTGCCAGCAGCAAAACGGGCGGGGGTACCTACGAGCAGTACTTC.

The chain employs TRBV4-2 and TRBJ1-2; TRBD1 aligns across 12 bases. Losses at the gene ends were 4 bases for V and 9 bases for J; bases not matched to a gene: 9. Per germline, CDR1 LGHNA and CDR2 YNFKEQ. This CDR3 spans 15 amino acids. The CDR3 nucleotides read TGTGCCAGCAGCCCGAAGGGACAGGGGGCGCGTAGCTACACCTTC. Its translation: CASSPKGQGARSYTF.

The V call is TRBV9, the J call TRBJ1-2; 8 bases match TRBD1. CDR1 SGDLS and CDR2 YYNGEE come from the germline V gene. V shed 5 bases and J 1 base; nucleotides not matched to a gene: 10. CDR3 size: 16 residues. CDR3 nucleotide sequence: TGTGCCAGCAGTACCCGACAGGGGTCCATTAACTATGGCTACACCTTC. It encodes CASSTRQGSINYGYTF.

The J gene is TRBJ1-2, the V gene TRBV2; a weak D match, TRBD1 (5 bases). V was cut by 9 bases and J by 8 bases, with 13 bases left in between. This CDR3 region has 11 residues. The germline gives CDR1 SNHLY, CDR2 FYNNEI. CDR3 sequence reads: CASRRGSGYTF. The CDR3 DNA reads TGTGCCAGTCGAAGGGGCAGCGGCTACACCTTC.